A single sample is the source of the 3 T cell receptor beta chains below, sequenced in a study of blood T cell repertoires in COVID-19. The protocol was immunoSEQ multiplex PCR, while the TCRdb copy is restricted to in-frame clones and leaves out a portion. This table holds hundreds of thousands of clones, 70% to 90% found once. Source material: PBMCs or T cells enriched from blood (not recorded which). These receptors all come from a woman in her 30s who had been exposed to COVID-19.

The chain uses TRBV4-2 and TRBJ2-7, with D possibly TRBD1 on 6 matching bases. The CDR3 is 17 amino acids. The V end lost 1 base, the J end lost 0 bases, and 16 bases lay between the germline ends. Germline V gene sequence: CDR1 LGHNA, CDR2 YNFKEQ. The CDR3 DNA reads as TGTGCCAGCAGCCAAGTCGGACGGACAGATGGCTCCTACGAGCAGTACTTC. Translating it yields CASSQVGRTDGSYEQYF.

CDR3 in amino acids: CAISESTGRSNEKLFF. The CDR3 DNA follows: TGTGCCATCAGTGAGTCGACAGGCCGGTCTAATGAAAAACTGTTTTTT. The chain joins TRBV10-3 to TRBJ1-4; weak D call: TRBD1 (6 bases). Deletions cut 0 bases from V and 3 bases from J, with 11 bases between. The CDR3 runs 16 residues. Germline CDR1 and CDR2: ENHRY and SYGVKD.

This CDR3 reads CASSLGGGGGNQPQHF. Here the CDR3 DNA reads TGTGCCAGCAGCTTGGGGGGGGGCGGCGGCAATCAGCCCCAGCATTTT. The chain recombines TRBV5-4 with TRBJ1-5; a possible D gene is TRBD1 (6 bases). Germline CDR1 SGHNT, CDR2 YYREEE (reference sequence). Between the trimmed V and J ends, which lost 0 bases and 2 bases, there was a span of 12 bases. This CDR3 region has 16 residues.